This T cell receptor beta chain stems from a study of liver allograft versus peripheral blood T cells. Turning to the study itself: What was compared were the T cell receptor repertoires in transplanted livers and those in the peripheral blood of recipients. The study's findings and limits: Liver allograft and peripheral blood T cell receptor repertoires reportedly differed.

Notes on this clonotype: Its specificity is not known.

TCRdb independently ran MiXCR on the reads; one entry per CDR3 protein. This sample has 8,600 or so distinct CDR3 sequences, with 19% found just once. Trimming removed 3 bases at V and 1 base at J, with 12 bases between. The CDR3 is made up of 15 amino acids. The rearrangement uses TRBV12-3 or TRBV12-4 and TRBJ1-1, with D possibly matching TRBD1 (5 bases). This clonotype was sampled from a human patient who had a liver transplant. Among the T cells, some may be from the graft donor. CDR3 DNA: TGTGCCAGCAGTTTGGGGGAGGGAGCGAACACTGAAGCTTTCTTT. Protein: CASSLGEGANTEAFF.